A selection of T cell receptor beta chains follows, all from one sample in a study of cytomegalovirus exposure and HLA in healthy donors. Produced via immunoSEQ multiplex PCR; TCRdb's table is partial and in-frame only. The sample contains about 200,000 clones, around three quarters of which appear only once. Sequencing was performed on PBMCs. The origin of the receptors is a man aged 30 to 45 in good health and CMV-seronegative. CDR3s include the opening cysteine and the closing phenylalanine or tryptophan. D genes are given only for firm matches. The size entry is marked missing in some rows and otherwise reads once, few, many or a size class.

-	15	TRBV6-6	TRBJ1-6	TRBD1	CASRSKGAANSPLHF	TGTGCCAGCAGAAGTAAGGGGGCCGCTAATTCACCCCTCCACTTT
-	14	TRBV4-2	TRBJ2-3	-	CASSPSSSTDTQYF	TGTGCCAGCAGCCCGTCGTCTAGCACAGATACGCAGTATTTT
few	11	TRBV29-1	TRBJ2-7	-	CSGGFTYEQYF	TGCAGCGGAGGGTTTACCTACGAGCAGTACTTC
once	16	TRBV9	TRBJ2-2	TRBD2	CASSILAGGNTGELFF	TGTGCCAGCAGCATATTAGCGGGGGGGAACACCGGGGAGCTGTTTTTT
-	12	TRBV19	TRBJ1-5	-	CASSLGAQPQHF	TGTGCCAGTAGTTTGGGGGCTCAGCCCCAGCATTTT
-	12	TRBV6-6	TRBJ1-2	-	CAHAQGEGGYTF	TGTGCCCACGCACAGGGAGAAGGGGGCTACACCTTC
-	15	TRBV19	TRBJ1-3	-	CASIMTEAPGNTIYF	TGTGCCAGTATAATGACAGAGGCTCCTGGAAACACCATATATTTT
-	16	TRBV5-1	TRBJ2-5	TRBD2	CASSPSGGGIMETQYF	TGCGCCAGCAGCCCATCCGGGGGGGGGATTATGGAGACCCAGTACTTC
-	12	TRBV10-1	TRBJ1-1	-	CASSLGNTEAFF	TGCGCCAGCAGTCTCGGGAACACTGAAGCTTTCTTT
-	10	TRBV6-5	TRBJ2-7	-	CAIGQYEQYF	TGTGCCATCGGACAGTACGAGCAGTACTTC
-	16	TRBV7-2	TRBJ1-5	TRBD1	CASSLASGGIGQPQHF	TGTGCCAGCAGCTTAGCGTCAGGGGGAATTGGTCAGCCCCAGCATTTT
-	17	TRBV27	TRBJ2-1	TRBD2	CASTRGTSGSAYNEQFF	TGTGCCAGCACCCGGGGGACTAGCGGGAGTGCTTACAATGAGCAGTTCTTC
-	15	TRBV5-6	TRBJ2-5	-	CASSLTGLVQETQYF	TGTGCCAGCAGCTTGACAGGGCTCGTCCAAGAGACCCAGTACTTC
few	16	TRBV7-9	TRBJ1-1	TRBD1	CASSPSPMDRVGEAFF	TGTGCCAGCAGCCCCAGTCCGATGGACAGGGTGGGTGAAGCTTTCTTT
-	15	TRBV6-4	TRBJ2-3	-	CASSDSMGATDTQYF	TGTGCCAGCAGTGACTCGATGGGGGCCACAGATACGCAGTATTTT
-	15	TRBV7-9	TRBJ1-2	TRBD1	CASSLGTGVNYGYTF	TGTGCCAGCAGCTTGGGGACAGGGGTTAACTATGGCTACACCTTC
-	19	TRBV28	TRBJ2-5	-	CASSSFTSRGGSSVGTQYF	TGTGCCAGCAGTTCCTTTACTTCTAGGGGGGGCTCCTCGGTTGGGACCCAGTACTTC
-	13	TRBV30	TRBJ2-1	-	CAWSVLGGAEQFF	TGTGCCTGGAGTGTACTAGGCGGGGCTGAGCAGTTCTTC
-	15	TRBV9	TRBJ2-5	-	CASSVVGGARETQYF	TGTGCCAGCAGCGTAGTCGGAGGGGCGAGGGAGACCCAGTACTTC
-	17	TRBV5-5	TRBJ1-2	TRBD1	CASSLDRNRYINYGYTF	TGTGCCAGCAGCCTGGACAGGAACCGTTATATCAACTATGGCTACACCTTC
-	15	TRBV4-2	TRBJ2-3	TRBD1	CASSQGQGAPDTQYF	TGTGCCAGCAGCCAAGGACAGGGGGCGCCAGATACGCAGTATTTT
-	15	TRBV7-3	TRBJ2-1	-	CASSLRSGGFNEQFF	TGTGCCAGCAGCTTAAGGTCCGGGGGTTTTAATGAGCAGTTCTTC
-	17	TRBV15	TRBJ1-5	TRBD1	CATSRDGQGASNQPQHF	TGTGCCACCAGCAGAGATGGACAGGGTGCCAGTAATCAGCCCCAGCATTTT
once	14	TRBV5-6	TRBJ1-1	-	CASSPRPGDREAFF	TGTGCCAGCAGCCCGCGACCAGGTGACAGGGAAGCTTTCTTT
-	14	TRBV27	TRBJ2-7	TRBD1	CASSAGTGSYEQYF	TGTGCCAGCAGCGCCGGGACAGGGTCCTACGAGCAGTACTTC
-	14	TRBV2	TRBJ2-5	TRBD1	CASNRDRGGETQYF	TGTGCCAGCAACCGGGACAGGGGTGGGGAGACCCAGTACTTC
few	14	TRBV9	TRBJ1-1	-	CASSVGPGNTEAFF	TGTGCCAGCAGCGTAGGTCCCGGGAACACTGAAGCTTTCTTT
-	13	TRBV10-3	TRBJ1-1	-	CAIMEGGSTEAFF	TGTGCCATCATGGAAGGGGGTTCCACTGAAGCTTTCTTT
few	16	TRBV15	TRBJ2-6	TRBD1	CATSSSAGTGVNVLTF	TGTGCCACCAGCAGCTCCGCGGGGACAGGGGTGAACGTCCTGACTTTC
once	13	TRBV27	TRBJ2-3	-	CASMVGGTDTQYF	TGTGCCAGCATGGTCGGAGGCACAGATACGCAGTATTTT
-	14	TRBV19	TRBJ1-2	-	CASSIANRYDGYTF	TGTGCCAGTAGTATAGCCAACAGGTACGATGGCTACACCTTC
-	16	TRBV2	TRBJ2-2	TRBD2	CASKVLAGVDTGELFF	TGTGCCAGCAAGGTACTAGCGGGAGTAGACACCGGGGAGCTGTTTTTT
-	16	TRBV27	TRBJ1-4	-	CASSFLSDTVEGKLFF	TGTGCCAGCAGTTTTCTCAGTGACACGGTCGAGGGAAAACTGTTTTTT
once	17	TRBV19	TRBJ1-5	TRBD1	CASSWGQGIGGNQPQHF	TGTGCCAGTAGTTGGGGACAGGGTATTGGTGGCAATCAGCCCCAGCATTTT
-	16	TRBV28	TRBJ2-2	TRBD2	CASRDPGLGYTGELFF	TGTGCCAGCAGAGATCCGGGACTAGGGTACACCGGGGAGCTGTTTTTT
-	13	TRBV10-3	TRBJ2-7	-	CAITGADGYEQYF	TGTGCCATCACCGGAGCGGACGGGTACGAGCAGTACTTC
-	15	TRBV7-2	TRBJ2-7	TRBD2	CASTTLSGRFNEQYF	TGTGCCAGCACCACCCTTAGCGGGAGGTTCAACGAGCAGTACTTC
-	13	TRBV5-4	TRBJ2-7	TRBD1	CASSQDRAYEQYF	TGTGCCAGCAGCCAGGACAGGGCCTACGAGCAGTACTTC
-	14	TRBV2	TRBJ2-5	-	CASSARLAQETQYF	TGTGCCAGCAGTGCCCGACTGGCGCAAGAGACCCAGTACTTC
-	14	TRBV2	TRBJ1-1	-	CASSGLVRNTEAFF	TGTGCCAGCAGTGGACTCGTAAGGAACACTGAAGCTTTCTTT
-	12	TRBV29-1	TRBJ2-7	-	CSVIPGTHEQYF	TGCAGCGTGATACCCGGGACTCACGAGCAGTACTTC
few	11	TRBV29-1	TRBJ2-1	-	CSGGLYNEQFF	TGCAGCGGGGGACTTTACAATGAGCAGTTCTTC
-	14	TRBV7-9	TRBJ2-7	-	CASSLRAGVYEQYF	TGTGCCAGCAGCTTAAGGGCAGGGGTCTACGAGCAGTACTTC
-	15	TRBV5-1	TRBJ2-5	-	CASSLGSGSQETQYF	TGCGCCAGCAGCTTGGGGTCGGGGTCGCAAGAGACCCAGTACTTC
-	14	TRBV5-1	TRBJ1-1	-	CASILQGGDTEAFF	TGCGCCAGCATTCTACAGGGAGGGGACACTGAAGCTTTCTTT
once	15	TRBV4-2	TRBJ2-7	TRBD2	CASSPGLAAIYEQYF	TGTGCCAGCAGCCCGGGGCTAGCGGCCATCTACGAGCAGTACTTC
-	14	TRBV30	TRBJ2-7	TRBD2	CAWRTSGRYHEQYF	TGTGCCTGGAGGACTAGCGGGAGATACCACGAGCAGTACTTC
-	15	TRBV28	TRBJ2-7	TRBD1	CASSNLDRVSYEQYF	TGTGCCAGCAGTAACCTGGACAGGGTTTCCTACGAGCAGTACTTC
-	18	TRBV5-1	TRBJ2-1	TRBD2	CASNLGTSYSGSYNEQFF	TGCGCCAGCAACTTAGGGACTAGCTATTCGGGCTCCTACAATGAGCAGTTCTTC
-	16	TRBV6-6	TRBJ2-7	-	CASSYSSSRGSYEQYF	TGTGCCAGCAGTTACTCGAGCTCTCGGGGTTCCTACGAGCAGTACTTC
-	11	TRBV20-1	TRBJ2-3	-	CSASWEDTQYF	TGCAGTGCTAGTTGGGAGGATACGCAGTATTTT
once	16	TRBV4-1	TRBJ2-7	TRBD2	CASSQATSGGSYEQYF	TGCGCCAGCAGCCAAGCGACTAGCGGGGGATCCTACGAGCAGTACTTC
-	16	TRBV2	TRBJ2-3	TRBD2	CASRFIAGEGTDTQYF	TGTGCCAGCAGGTTTATAGCGGGAGAAGGCACAGATACGCAGTATTTT